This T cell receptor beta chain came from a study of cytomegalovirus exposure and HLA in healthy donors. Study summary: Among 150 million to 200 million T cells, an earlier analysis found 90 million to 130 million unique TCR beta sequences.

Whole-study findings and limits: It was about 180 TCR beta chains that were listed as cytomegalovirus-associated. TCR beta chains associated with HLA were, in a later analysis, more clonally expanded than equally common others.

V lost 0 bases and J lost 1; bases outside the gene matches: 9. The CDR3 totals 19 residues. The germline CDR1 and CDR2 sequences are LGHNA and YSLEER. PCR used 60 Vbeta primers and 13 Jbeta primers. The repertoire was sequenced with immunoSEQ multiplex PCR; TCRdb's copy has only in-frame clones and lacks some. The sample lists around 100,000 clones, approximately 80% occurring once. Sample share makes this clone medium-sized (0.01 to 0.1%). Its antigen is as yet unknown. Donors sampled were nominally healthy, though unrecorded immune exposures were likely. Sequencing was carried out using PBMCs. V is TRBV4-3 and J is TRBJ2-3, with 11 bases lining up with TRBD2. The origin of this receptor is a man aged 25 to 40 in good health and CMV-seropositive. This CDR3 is CASSQDISTSGIRTDTQYF. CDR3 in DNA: TGCGCCAGCAGCCAAGATATTTCGACTAGCGGGATACGCACAGATACGCAGTATTTT.